The entry below describes one T cell receptor beta chain. Its antigen remains unidentified. The source of the sample is a study of cytomegalovirus exposure and HLA in healthy donors. Study-wide results and limits: A likely sequencing artifact accounted for one observed cluster of highly shared sequence variants.

This CDR3 contains 17 residues. Germline V CDR1 and CDR2: KGHSH, LQKENI. The V and J ends lost 3 bases and 0 bases, in that order; junction bases with no gene match: 8. The primer mix had 60 Vbeta and 13 Jbeta primers. Libraries were prepared by immunoSEQ multiplex PCR; TCRdb keeps only in-frame clonotypes and omits some of them. The table has under 200,000 clones, approximately 81% seen once; the top ten hold 1.5% to 2.5%. Input material: PBMCs. The sequence was collected from a man between 18 and 29 years old in good health and CMV-seronegative. The chain links TRBV18 to TRBJ1-5, with 7 bases aligning to TRBD1. CDR3: CASSPRTGKYSNQPQHF. The CDR3 DNA sequence: TGTGCCAGCTCACCGAGGACAGGAAAGTATAGCAATCAGCCCCAGCATTTT.